This is a list of T cell receptor beta chains from one sample in a study of graft-versus-host responses after intestinal transplantation. Sequenced by immunoSEQ multiplex PCR; TCRdb stores in-frame clones only, minus some. The sample records some 120,000 clones, around 90% being singletons. These TCRs are of unknown antigen specificity. The sequencing used unstimulated CD4+ T cells sorted from spleen or lymph node cells, collected before intestinal transplant. These receptors were obtained from a human donor who received an intestinal transplant. CDR3s include the opening cysteine and the closing phenylalanine or tryptophan. D genes are given only for firm matches. Where a row states a size, it is once, few, many or the class of an expanded clone; other rows omit it.

v_call	clone_size	d_call	j_call	cdr3_aa	cdr3_nt
TRBV2	.	.	TRBJ1-2	CASSEIVDYGYTF	TGTGCCAGCAGTGAAATTGTGGACTATGGCTACACCTTC
TRBV10-1	few	TRBD1	TRBJ2-7	CASSWDRASSEQYF	TGCGCCAGCAGTTGGGACAGAGCTTCGTCCGAGCAGTACTTC
TRBV9	.	TRBD1	TRBJ1-6	CASSVGTGGSYNSPLHF	TGTGCCAGCAGCGTGGGGACAGGGGGCTCCTATAATTCACCCCTCCACTTT
TRBV15	.	TRBD1	TRBJ1-4	CATSSYRGSNEKLFF	TGTGCCACCAGCAGCTACAGGGGTTCTAATGAAAAACTGTTTTTT
TRBV2	.	.	TRBJ1-6	CASSDRGGIGSPLHF	TGTGCCAGCAGTGACCGAGGGGGAATTGGATCACCCCTCCACTTT
TRBV4-1	.	.	TRBJ1-1	CASSHLTGGTEAFF	TGCGCCAGCAGCCACCTGACAGGTGGGACTGAAGCTTTCTTT
TRBV5-5	.	.	TRBJ2-5	CASSLAGDQYF	TGTGCCAGCAGCTTGGCGGGTGACCAGTACTTC
TRBV5-4	.	.	TRBJ2-3	CASSLGGPSTDTQYF	TGTGCCAGCAGCTTGGGGGGCCCTAGCACAGATACGCAGTATTTT
TRBV11-1	.	.	TRBJ1-2	CASSLDSRYGYTF	TGTGCCAGCAGCTTAGATTCTCGCTATGGCTACACCTTC
TRBV7-3	.	TRBD2	TRBJ2-3	CASSLSGGTDTQYF	TGTGCCAGCAGCTTAAGCGGGGGGACAGATACGCAGTATTTT
TRBV5-1	.	TRBD1	TRBJ2-5	CASSLLTGLMDETQYF	TGCGCCAGCAGCCTCCTGACAGGGCTTATGGATGAGACCCAGTACTTC
TRBV11-2	.	.	TRBJ1-2	CASSLEGPYGYTF	TGTGCCAGCAGCTTAGAAGGTCCCTATGGCTACACCTTC
TRBV14	.	TRBD1	TRBJ2-7	CASSRDREDPYEQYF	TGTGCCAGCAGCCGGGACAGGGAGGATCCCTACGAGCAGTACTTC
TRBV6-1	once	TRBD1	TRBJ1-3	CASRKTGVGNTIYF	TGTGCCAGCAGAAAAACAGGGGTTGGAAACACCATATATTTT
TRBV5-1	.	TRBD1	TRBJ2-7	CASSSRQGSYEQYF	TGCGCCAGCAGCTCCCGACAGGGGAGCTACGAGCAGTACTTC
TRBV10-3	.	TRBD2	TRBJ2-5	CAIMGGGETQYF	TGTGCCATCATGGGGGGAGGGGAGACCCAGTACTTC
TRBV5-6	.	.	TRBJ1-1	CASSPWLNTEAFF	TGTGCCAGCAGCCCATGGCTGAACACTGAAGCTTTCTTT
TRBV5-1	.	.	TRBJ2-7	CASSFRPERLSYEQYF	TGCGCCAGCAGCTTCCGGCCGGAGCGCCTATCCTACGAGCAGTACTTC
TRBV11-2	.	.	TRBJ1-3	CASSFYFVRSSGNTIYF	TGTGCCAGCAGCTTTTATTTCGTGAGAAGCTCTGGAAACACCATATATTTT
TRBV6-1	.	.	TRBJ2-7	CASRGYRVYEQYF	TGTGCCAGCAGGGGATACAGGGTCTACGAGCAGTACTTC
TRBV6-1	.	.	TRBJ1-2	CASSGGYGYTF	TGTGCCAGCAGTGGGGGGTATGGCTACACCTTC
TRBV7-8	.	TRBD1	TRBJ2-7	CASSSGGTGAFYEQYF	TGTGCCAGCAGCTCCGGCGGGACAGGGGCGTTCTACGAGCAGTACTTC
TRBV7-6	.	TRBD1	TRBJ2-1	CASSTRQGRQYEQFF	TGTGCCAGCAGCACCCGACAGGGGAGACAGTATGAGCAGTTCTTC
TRBV27	.	TRBD2	TRBJ2-5	CASSLGGGRQETQYF	TGTGCCAGCAGTTTGGGGGGAGGGAGGCAAGAGACCCAGTACTTC
TRBV7-9	.	TRBD2	TRBJ2-5	CASSVAGVQETQYF	TGTGCCAGCAGCGTAGCGGGGGTCCAAGAGACCCAGTACTTC
TRBV5-4	.	.	TRBJ2-7	CASSLVGKGSSYEQYF	TGTGCCAGCAGCTTGGTTGGTAAGGGTTCCTCCTACGAGCAGTACTTC
TRBV29-1	.	.	TRBJ2-1	CSVDPSQGRYNEQFF	TGCAGCGTTGACCCGTCGCAGGGGAGGTACAATGAGCAGTTCTTC
TRBV6-6	.	.	TRBJ2-5	CATRKGSNQETQYF	TGTGCCACCCGGAAGGGTTCGAACCAAGAGACCCAGTACTTC
TRBV6-5	.	.	TRBJ1-2	CASSELVEGGYTF	TGTGCCAGCAGTGAATTAGTGGAGGGAGGCTACACCTTC
TRBV14	.	TRBD1	TRBJ1-1	CASSPLGQGVTEAFF	TGTGCCAGCAGCCCTTTGGGACAGGGGGTCACTGAAGCTTTCTTT
TRBV5-6	.	TRBD1	TRBJ2-1	CASRTGAYNEQFF	TGTGCCAGCAGAACAGGGGCCTACAATGAGCAGTTCTTC
TRBV5-4	few	TRBD1	TRBJ1-6	CASTGQGSGSPLHF	TGTGCCAGCACCGGACAGGGGTCAGGGTCACCCCTCCACTTT
TRBV28	.	.	TRBJ2-5	CASRGETQYF	TGTGCCAGCAGAGGGGAGACCCAGTACTTC
TRBV18	.	TRBD1	TRBJ1-2	CASSPRDRPNGYTF	TGTGCCAGCTCACCCCGGGACAGGCCGAATGGCTACACCTTC
TRBV7-2	.	.	TRBJ1-1	CASSFLSTEAFF	TGTGCCAGCAGCTTTTTATCCACTGAAGCTTTCTTT
TRBV6-6	.	.	TRBJ1-3	CASSYSSPTSGNTIYF	TGTGCCAGCAGTTACTCCTCACCTACCTCTGGAAACACCATATATTTT
TRBV19	.	.	TRBJ1-5	CASSTAGYSNQPQHF	TGTGCCAGCTCTACGGCAGGTTATAGCAATCAGCCCCAGCATTTT
TRBV21-1	.	.	TRBJ2-3	CASSVGQDGISDTQYF	TGTGCCAGCAGCGTAGGACAGGACGGGATCTCAGATACGCAGTATTTT
TRBV27	.	.	TRBJ1-5	CASSLYGGTAQHF	TGTGCCAGCAGTTTATACGGGGGGACCGCCCAGCATTTT
TRBV5-1	.	.	TRBJ2-2	CASSLVGGTPGELFF	TGCGCCAGCAGCTTGGTGGGGGGAACACCCGGGGAGCTGTTTTTT
TRBV5-4	.	TRBD1	TRBJ1-2	CASSSWTGGNYGYTF	TGTGCCAGCAGCTCGTGGACAGGGGGCAACTATGGCTACACCTTC
TRBV7-8	.	TRBD1	TRBJ1-6	CASSRTGVAYNSPLHF	TGTGCCAGCAGCAGAACAGGGGTGGCCTATAATTCACCCCTCCACTTT
TRBV10-1	.	.	TRBJ2-7	CASSESGGATYEQYF	TGCGCCAGCAGTGAGTCCGGCGGAGCTACCTACGAGCAGTACTTC
TRBV30	.	.	TRBJ1-5	CAWSFGPNQPQHF	TGTGCCTGGAGTTTTGGACCCAATCAGCCCCAGCATTTT
TRBV18	.	.	TRBJ1-2	CASSPEHGGASRNGYTF	TGTGCCAGCTCACCAGAACATGGGGGGGCGTCCAGAAATGGCTACACCTTC
TRBV7-2	.	.	TRBJ1-3	CASSPYELGNTIYF	TGTGCCAGCAGCCCGTACGAACTAGGAAACACCATATATTTT
TRBV10-3	.	.	TRBJ1-1	CAISERGFLAFF	TGTGCCATCAGTGAAAGGGGGTTTTTGGCTTTCTTT
TRBV6-1	.	TRBD1	TRBJ2-3	CASGRDRSPTDTQYF	TGTGCCAGCGGCCGGGACAGGTCACCCACAGATACGCAGTATTTT
TRBV19	.	.	TRBJ2-2	CASSQTWNTGELFF	TGTGCCAGTAGTCAGACTTGGAACACCGGGGAGCTGTTTTTT
TRBV30	.	.	TRBJ1-6	CAWSVQSSYNSPLHF	TGTGCCTGGAGTGTACAAAGCTCCTATAATTCACCCCTCCACTTT